The 12 T cell receptor beta chains in this list originate from one sample, sequenced in a study of blood T cell repertoires in COVID-19. Here immunoSEQ multiplex PCR was the method, and the copy in TCRdb shows in-frame clones only, minus some. The data show about 270,000 clones, with 75% to 90% seen just once and around 13% held by the top ten. Sequences were obtained from peripheral blood. These receptors were collected from a woman aged 70 to 79 with COVID-19, enrolled during active disease.

The CDR3 DNA reads as TGTGCCAGCAGGCCGGGACTAGCGATATCCTACAATGAGCAGTTCTTC. Translating it yields CASRPGLAISYNEQFF. This chain links TRBV7-2 with TRBJ2-1, with TRBD2 identical over 10 bases. CDR1 is SGHTA and CDR2 is FQGNSA in the germline V gene. This CDR3 region has 16 residues. V lost 6 bases and J lost 1; bases outside the gene matches: 6.

The chain employs TRBV19 and TRBJ2-3, with TRBD2 identical over 7 bases. Germline-derived CDR1 and CDR2 are LNHDA and SQIVND (reference sequence). The CDR3 is 14 residues long. The V segment lost 1 base and the J segment 3 bases; nucleotides outside the gene matches: 1. As DNA, the CDR3 is TGTGCCAGTAGTATAGGACTAGCAACAGATACGCAGTATTTT. As protein: CASSIGLATDTQYF.

The chain combines TRBV5-1 with TRBJ1-1; D might be TRBD1 (6 bases). The germline V and J ends were trimmed by 5 bases and 10 bases, with 15 bases remaining between them. CDR3 length: 12 residues. Germline V lookup: CDR1 SGHRS, CDR2 YFSETQ. CDR3 sequence (DNA): TGCGCCAGCAGTCTGGATGGGGGCCGAGCTTTCTTT. Translated, it gives CASSLDGGRAFF.

The chain couples TRBV29-1 to TRBJ2-3; possible D gene TRBD1, 6 bases. Germline-derived CDR1 and CDR2 are SQVTM and ANQGSEA. This CDR3 region has 13 residues. V was clipped by 6 bases and J by 6 bases, with 16 bases between them. CDR3 nucleotides: TGCAGCGTCATGACAGGAGGCTGGGATACGCAGTATTTT. It yields the protein CSVMTGGWDTQYF.

The chain uses TRBV12-3 or TRBV12-4 and TRBJ2-7, with D possibly TRBD2 on 5 matching bases. V was trimmed by 10 bases and J by 2 bases, leaving 12 bases between them. The CDR3 runs 12 residues. The CDR3 DNA reads as TGTGCCACCCGGGGAGAGACCTACGAGCAGTACTTC. Amino acid sequence: CATRGETYEQYF.

This chain uses TRBV19 with TRBJ2-5; 8 bases align to TRBD2. CDR3 size: 17 residues. In germline, CDR1 is LNHDA, CDR2 SQIVND (reference sequence). V trimming: 6 bases; J trimming: 4 bases; junction bases outside the gene matches: 16. As DNA, the CDR3 is TGTGCCAGTAGAACTCCGCCGGGACTAGGGGCCCCAGAGACCCAGTACTTC. It specifies CASRTPPGLGAPETQYF. Together with reference TRBV19 and TRBJ2-5, the CDR3 gives the full variable domain: DGGITQSPKYLFRKEGQNVTLSCEQNLNHDAMYWYRQDPGQGLRLIYYSQIVNDFQKGDIAEGYSVSREKKESFPLTVTSAQKNPTAFYLCASRTPPGLGAPETQYFGPGTRLLVL.

The rearrangement links TRBV19 to TRBJ1-1, with TRBD1 as a possible D gene (6 bases). The CDR3 has 15 amino acids. From germline, CDR1 is LNHDA and CDR2 SQIVND (reference sequence). The V end lost 6 bases, the J end lost 0 bases, and 14 bases lay between the germline ends. This CDR3 reads CASRQGQLMNTEAFF. The CDR3 nucleotides read TGTGCCAGTAGGCAAGGACAGCTCATGAACACTGAAGCTTTCTTT. The whole variable domain, filled in from reference TRBV19 and TRBJ1-1, reads DGGITQSPKYLFRKEGQNVTLSCEQNLNHDAMYWYRQDPGQGLRLIYYSQIVNDFQKGDIAEGYSVSREKKESFPLTVTSAQKNPTAFYLCASRQGQLMNTEAFFGQGTRLTVV.

Note on this clone: This probably arose from a read error, given a far larger clone one base away. V is TRBV7-2 and J is TRBJ2-2; TRBD1 matches 9 bases. The V gene's germline CDR1 is SGHTA and CDR2 FQGNSA. This CDR3 comprises 15 residues. Trimming cost V 3 bases and J 3 bases; bases outside gene matches: 2. In nucleotides, the CDR3 is TGTGCCAGCAGCTTCCGGGACAGGGACACCGGGGAGCTGTTTTTT. Its protein is CASSFRDRDTGELFF.

Of note for this clone: At one end the junction does not follow the germline gene, possibly because of a read error. The chain employs TRBV9 and TRBJ2-5; a weak D match, TRBD2 (5 bases). The CDR3 has 14 residues. Germline CDR1 reads SGDLS; CDR2 reads YYNGEE. The CDR3 nucleotides read TGTGCCAGCAGCGATTATTCCCCGGGTGGGAGATTGGACTTC. This encodes CASSDYSPGGRLDF.

The V and J genes are TRBV5-4 and TRBJ1-3, with a tentative D call TRBD1 (5 bases). The CDR3 is 15 amino acids. V was shortened by 6 bases and J by 2 bases, with 15 bases between the two germline ends. Per the germline V gene, CDR1 is SGHNT and CDR2 is YYREEE (reference sequence). CDR3 DNA sequence: TGTGCCAGCACTCTGGGGGGTACTACTGGAAACACCATATATTTT. Protein: CASTLGGTTGNTIYF.

V is TRBV27 and J is TRBJ2-5, with 15 bases that match TRBD2. In germline, CDR1 is MNHEY, CDR2 SMNVEV (reference sequence). The V segment lost 5 bases and the J segment 2 bases; nucleotides outside the gene matches: 3. CDR3 length: 16 amino acids. The CDR3, as DNA: TGTGCCAGCAGTCCAGGACTAGCGGGGGGGCAAGAGACCCAGTACTTC. This encodes CASSPGLAGGQETQYF.

The chain uses TRBV27 and TRBJ1-6, with 10 bases identical to TRBD1. There are 15 residues in the CDR3. Germline-derived CDR1 and CDR2 are MNHEY and SMNVEV (reference sequence). The J segment lost 10 bases and the V segment lost 3 bases, leaving 6 bases of the junction unmatched. The CDR3 sequence is CASSFWDRGGSPLHF. The CDR3 nucleotides are TGTGCCAGCAGTTTTTGGGACAGGGGAGGATCACCCCTCCACTTT.